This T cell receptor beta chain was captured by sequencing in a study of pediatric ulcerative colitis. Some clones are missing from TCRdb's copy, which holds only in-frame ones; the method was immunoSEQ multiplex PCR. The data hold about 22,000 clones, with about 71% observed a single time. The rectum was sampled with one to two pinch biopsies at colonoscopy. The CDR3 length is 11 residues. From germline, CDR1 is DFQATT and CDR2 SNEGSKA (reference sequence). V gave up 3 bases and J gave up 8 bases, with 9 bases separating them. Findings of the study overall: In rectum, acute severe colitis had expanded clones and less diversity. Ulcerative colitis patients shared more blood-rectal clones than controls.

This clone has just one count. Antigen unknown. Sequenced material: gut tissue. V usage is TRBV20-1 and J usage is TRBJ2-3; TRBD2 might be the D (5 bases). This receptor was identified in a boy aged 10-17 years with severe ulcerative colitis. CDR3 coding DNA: TGCAGTGCTAGCACGGAGGCTACGCAGTATTTT. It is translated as CSASTEATQYF.